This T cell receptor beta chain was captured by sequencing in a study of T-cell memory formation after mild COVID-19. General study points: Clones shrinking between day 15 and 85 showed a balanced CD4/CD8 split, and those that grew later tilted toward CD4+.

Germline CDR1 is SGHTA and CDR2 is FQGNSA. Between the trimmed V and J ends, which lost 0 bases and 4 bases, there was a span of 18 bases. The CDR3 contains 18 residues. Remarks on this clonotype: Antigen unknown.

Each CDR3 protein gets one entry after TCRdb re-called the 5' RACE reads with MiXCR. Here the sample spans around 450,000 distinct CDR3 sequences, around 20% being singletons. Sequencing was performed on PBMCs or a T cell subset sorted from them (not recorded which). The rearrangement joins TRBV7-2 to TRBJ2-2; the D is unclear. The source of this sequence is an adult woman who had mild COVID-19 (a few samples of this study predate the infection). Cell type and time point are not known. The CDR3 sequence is CASSLAILGRMSTGELFF. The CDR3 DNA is TGTGCCAGCAGCTTAGCCATTTTAGGGCGGATGTCCACCGGGGAGCTGTTTTTT.